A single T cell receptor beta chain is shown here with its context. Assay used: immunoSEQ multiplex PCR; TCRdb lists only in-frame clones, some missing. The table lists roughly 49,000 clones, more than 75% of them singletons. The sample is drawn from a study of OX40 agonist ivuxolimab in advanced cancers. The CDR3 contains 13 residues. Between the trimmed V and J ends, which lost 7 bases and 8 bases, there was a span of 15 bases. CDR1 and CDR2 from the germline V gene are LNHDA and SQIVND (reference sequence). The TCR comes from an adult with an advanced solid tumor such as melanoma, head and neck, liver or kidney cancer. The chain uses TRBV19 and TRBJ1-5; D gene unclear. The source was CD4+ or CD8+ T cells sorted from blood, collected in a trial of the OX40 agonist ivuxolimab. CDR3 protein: CASTTGPQKPQHF. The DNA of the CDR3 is TGTGCCAGTACCACCGGACCGCAAAAGCCCCAGCATTTT. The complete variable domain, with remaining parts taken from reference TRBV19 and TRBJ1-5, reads DGGITQSPKYLFRKEGQNVTLSCEQNLNHDAMYWYRQDPGQGLRLIYYSQIVNDFQKGDIAEGYSVSREKKESFPLTVTSAQKNPTAFYLCASTTGPQKPQHFGDGTRLSIL.